This TCR beta chain was recorded in a study of regulatory T cells in long-lasting Graves disease. CDR3 length equals 17 residues. J was trimmed by 3 bases and V by 1 base; bases with no gene match: 8. In germline, CDR1 is LGHDT, CDR2 YNNKEL (reference sequence). Time point noted: persistent/refractory GD, antithyroid drugs over 5 years with positive TRAb. There was RNA extracted from PBMCs, and the TCR library was made from it. American Thyroid Association guidelines served as the basis for diagnosing Graves' disease. Assembly of TCR beta libraries relied on iRepertoire HTBI primers together with Arm-PCR of CDR3 regions. TCRdb itself ran the multiplex PCR reads through MiXCR, one entry per CDR3 protein. The sample has over 650,000 distinct CDR3 sequences, 25% to 30% seen once. Study-wide points: Accuracy may have suffered from the small sample size. Persistent patients had a count of shared public clonotypes (roughly 2,500) that exceeded that of new patients (approximately 920).

This clonotype has more than one count but fewer than ten. What it binds is not known. The source was peripheral blood mononuclear cells (PBMCs), collected when the disease was refractory, from a patient treated with antithyroid drugs. The clonotype was recovered from a female donor with Graves disease. The gene calls are TRBV3-1 and TRBJ1-4; 7 bases are a match to TRBD1. CDR3 sequence: CASSQGPTGRANEKLFF. CDR3 coding DNA: TGTGCCAGCAGCCAAGGACCGACAGGGAGAGCTAATGAAAAACTGTTTTTT. Full variable domain (outside the CDR3, taken from reference TRBV3-1 and TRBJ1-4): DTAVSQTPKYLVTQMGNDKSIKCEQNLGHDTMYWYKQDSKKFLKIMFSYNNKELIINETVPNRFSPKSPDKAHLNLHINSLELGDSAVYFCASSQGPTGRANEKLFFGSGTQLSVL.